What follows are 9 T cell receptor beta chains derived from one specimen sequenced in a study of T cell responses to AZD1222 COVID-19 vaccine. Sequenced by immunoSEQ multiplex PCR; TCRdb stores in-frame clones only, minus some. The sample shows approximately 97,000 clones, around 86% of them seen only once. The material was peripheral blood, obtained on day 0 of AZD1222 vaccination. The receptors shown here come from an adult in good health.

The gene calls are TRBV27 and TRBJ1-5; D gene uncertain. V lost 6 bases, J lost 1 base, and 19 bases lay in between. Germline values: CDR1 MNHEY, CDR2 SMNVEV (reference sequence). This CDR3 region has 17 residues. CDR3 bases: TGTGCCAGCAGCCCCGGACCGACGTCTGAGAGCAATCAGCCCCAGCATTTT. Its protein is CASSPGPTSESNQPQHF.

This chain connects TRBV6-6 to TRBJ2-7; TRBD1 matches at 10 bases. Germline trimming cut 5 bases from V and 3 bases from J; bases unmatched to any gene: 4. There are 14 residues in the CDR3. Looked up from germline, CDR1 is MNHNY and CDR2 is SVGAGI (reference sequence). The CDR3 loop is CASSGQGVGYEQYF. The CDR3, as DNA: TGTGCCAGCAGTGGACAGGGGGTAGGCTACGAGCAGTACTTC.

The V and J genes are TRBV7-2 and TRBJ1-1, with TRBD1 matching over 7 bases. Germline assignment: CDR1 SGHTA and CDR2 FQGNSA. J was trimmed by 5 bases and V by 5 bases; bases with no gene match: 2. The CDR3 sequence is 12 residues long. The CDR3 DNA reads TGTGCCAGCAGCCAGGGGGGAACTGAAGCTTTCTTT. Protein sequence: CASSQGGTEAFF.

The chain carries TRBV4-3 and TRBJ2-5; D is unclear. CDR1 and CDR2 (germline): LGHNA, YSLEER. V shed 1 base and J shed 5 bases, with 11 bases lying between them. This CDR3 contains 14 residues. CDR3 sequence: CASSQGWAGETQYF. DNA for the CDR3: TGCGCCAGCAGCCAAGGATGGGCTGGGGAGACCCAGTACTTC.

J is TRBJ1-2 and V is TRBV19; 8 bases map to TRBD1. Trimming took 6 bases from V and 2 from J; bases not matched to a gene: 11. The CDR3 is 16 residues long. The germline V gene has CDR1 LNHDA and CDR2 SQIVND (reference sequence). CDR3 nucleotides: TGTGCCAGTAGCTTAATACGACAGGGGACCAACTATGGCTACACCTTC. It encodes CASSLIRQGTNYGYTF.

The chain links TRBV10-3 to TRBJ1-4, with 9 positions matching TRBD1. The germline V gene encodes CDR1 ENHRY and CDR2 SYGVKD. The V segment lost 2 bases and the J segment 10 bases; nucleotides outside the gene matches: 8. The CDR3 spans 15 residues. The CDR3 region is CAISEAGQGNGKLFF. For the CDR3, the DNA is TGTGCCATCAGTGAGGCGGGACAGGGCAACGGAAAACTGTTTTTT.

The chain employs TRBV9 and TRBJ2-3; 7 positions agree with TRBD1. The V gene end was trimmed by 0 bases and the J gene end by 4 bases; junction bases not matched to a gene: 5. Germline CDR1 is SGDLS and CDR2 is YYNGEE. This CDR3 is 15 amino acids long. The CDR3: CASSVEGAGPDTQYF. The CDR3 DNA sequence: TGTGCCAGCAGCGTAGAGGGGGCCGGTCCAGATACGCAGTATTTT.

The chain joins TRBV19 to TRBJ2-5, with a weak D call TRBD2 (6 bases). Trimming cost V 4 bases and J 2 bases, with 11 bases left between them. The germline V gene has CDR1 LNHDA and CDR2 SQIVND (reference sequence). The CDR3 covers 14 residues. CDR3 bases: TGTGCCAGTAGTACCCGACTAGTACAAGAGACCCAGTACTTC. Amino acid sequence: CASSTRLVQETQYF. The entire variable domain, with the rest obtained from reference TRBV19 and TRBJ2-5, is as follows: DGGITQSPKYLFRKEGQNVTLSCEQNLNHDAMYWYRQDPGQGLRLIYYSQIVNDFQKGDIAEGYSVSREKKESFPLTVTSAQKNPTAFYLCASSTRLVQETQYFGPGTRLLVL.

This clone appeared a single time. The rearrangement joins TRBV19 to TRBJ1-1; D is undetermined. CDR1 LNHDA and CDR2 SQIVND come from the germline V gene (reference sequence). This CDR3 has 13 amino acids. Trimming cost V 8 bases and J 1 base, with 11 bases left between them. The CDR3 loop is CASSAPGNTEAFF. CDR3 in DNA: TGTGCCAGTTCCGCGCCGGGGAACACTGAAGCTTTCTTT. Looking up the rest from reference TRBV19 and TRBJ1-1 gives the full variable domain: DGGITQSPKYLFRKEGQNVTLSCEQNLNHDAMYWYRQDPGQGLRLIYYSQIVNDFQKGDIAEGYSVSREKKESFPLTVTSAQKNPTAFYLCASSAPGNTEAFFGQGTRLTVV.